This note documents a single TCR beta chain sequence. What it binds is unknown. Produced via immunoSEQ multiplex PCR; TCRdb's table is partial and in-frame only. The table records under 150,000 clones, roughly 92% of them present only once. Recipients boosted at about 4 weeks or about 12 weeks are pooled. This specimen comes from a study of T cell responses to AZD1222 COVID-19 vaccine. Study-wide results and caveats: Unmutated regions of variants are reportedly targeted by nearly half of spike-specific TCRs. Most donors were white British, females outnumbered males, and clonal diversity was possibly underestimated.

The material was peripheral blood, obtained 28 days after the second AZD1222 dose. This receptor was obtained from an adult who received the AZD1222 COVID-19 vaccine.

CDR3 loop: CASSSGVDTQYF. Written as DNA, the CDR3 is TGTGCCAGCAGCAGCGGGGTGGATACGCAGTATTTT. The chain joins TRBV9 to TRBJ2-3; 7 bases match TRBD2. CDR1 and CDR2 from the germline V gene are SGDLS and YYNGEE. Trimming at V came to 4 bases and at J to 6 bases, leaving 2 bases not matched to a gene. This CDR3 has 12 amino acids.